This TCR beta chain is from a study of CD8 T cells in Susac syndrome. V lost 0 bases, J lost 2 bases, and 10 bases stayed unmatched. This CDR3 spans 18 amino acids. CDR1 is LGHDT, CDR2 YNNKEL, per germline (reference sequence). RNA totalling about 0.5 to 1 ug underwent reverse transcription with random hexamers. The immunoSEQ assay covered 54 Vbeta and 13 Jbeta segments for CDR3. TCRdb ran MiXCR on the immunoSEQ multiplex PCR reads and lists one entry per CDR3 protein. The table includes about 200,000 distinct CDR3 sequences, roughly 96% detected once. The gene calls are TRBV3-1 and TRBJ2-3; TRBD2 agrees at 8 bases. The sample consisted of CD4+ T cells from PBMCs. The receptor comes from a human donor in good health. The CDR3 is CASSQDRGLAGITDTQYF. As DNA, the CDR3 is TGTGCCAGCAGCCAAGATAGGGGCCTAGCGGGTATCACAGATACGCAGTATTTT.